This T cell receptor beta chain was found in a study of CD8 T cells in Susac syndrome. Through negative isolation, CD4+ and CD8+ T cells were obtained, while TEMRA cells were enriched using FACS. Reverse transcription of roughly 0.45 to 1 ug RNA was performed with random hexamers. Coverage of TCR beta CDR3 amplification by immunoSEQ multiplex PCR extended to 54 Vbeta and 13 Jbeta. TCRdb reprocessed the immunoSEQ multiplex PCR reads via MiXCR and lists one record per CDR3 protein. The sample contains roughly 200,000 distinct CDR3 sequences, roughly 94% of which appear only once. This CDR3 contains 16 residues. Between the trimmed V and J ends, which lost 6 bases and 0 bases, there was a span of 14 bases. Germline lookup yields CDR1 MDHEN and CDR2 SYDVKM.

Sequencing was done on a sample of CD4+ T cells from PBMCs. This TCR came from a human donor with Susac syndrome. V usage is TRBV28 and J usage is TRBJ1-4; D perhaps matches TRBD1 (6 bases). The CDR3 is CASSSSWDTTNEKLFF. The CDR3 DNA reads TGTGCCAGCAGCTCCTCGTGGGACACAACTAATGAAAAACTGTTTTTT.